A selection of T cell receptor beta chains follows, all from one sample in a study of T cell responses to AZD1222 COVID-19 vaccine. The method was immunoSEQ multiplex PCR; TCRdb's version includes in-frame clones alone and lacks a portion of them. This repertoire shows 90,000 or so clones, around nine tenths found once; its top ten account for roughly 21%. The sequences come from peripheral blood, collected on day 0 of AZD1222 vaccination. The receptors originated from an adult in good health. The CDR3 runs from the conserved cysteine through the conserved F or W. D genes are given only for firm matches. Only part of the rows carry a size: once, few, many, or a class if the clone is expanded.

v_call	j_call	clone_size	d_call	cdr3_nt	cdr3_aa
TRBV21-1	TRBJ2-7	-	-	TGTGCCAGCAGCAAAGACCCACTGACTACCTACGAGCAGTACTTC	CASSKDPLTTYEQYF
TRBV25-1	TRBJ1-2	-	-	TGTGCCAGCAGTGAGACGGGGGGGGCAGACGGCTACACCTTC	CASSETGGADGYTF
TRBV5-8	TRBJ2-5	-	-	TGTGCCAGCAGCTTGGGCAGGAACGACGCGGAGACCCAGTACTTC	CASSLGRNDAETQYF
TRBV7-8	TRBJ2-5	-	-	TGTGCCAGCAGCCCAGACGGGACTTCCGCGACCCAGTACTTC	CASSPDGTSATQYF
TRBV9	TRBJ2-7	-	TRBD2	TGTGCCAGCGCTCCCACCGGGACTAGTTGGGACGAGCAGTACTTC	CASAPTGTSWDEQYF
TRBV11-3	TRBJ2-1	once	TRBD2	TGTGCCAGCAGCTTAGGACTAGCGGACTACAATGAGCAGTTCTTC	CASSLGLADYNEQFF
TRBV6-5	TRBJ2-3	many	TRBD1	TGTGCCATCACCAGGGGGCATAGAGATACGCAGTATTTT	CAITRGHRDTQYF
TRBV6-5	TRBJ2-3	-	-	TGTGCCAGCAGTAAGGGGGGTAGCACAGATACGCAGTATTTT	CASSKGGSTDTQYF
TRBV7-2	TRBJ2-5	-	-	TGTGCCAGCAGCCCGAGGCGAGAGACCCAGTACTTC	CASSPRRETQYF
TRBV4-2	TRBJ1-2	-	-	TGTGCCAGCAGCCAAGGGGACATGTCTTCTGGCTACACCTTC	CASSQGDMSSGYTF
TRBV19	TRBJ1-2	-	-	TGTGCCAGTAGTGACGAGGGGTTGGGGAGGTACTATGGCTACACCTTC	CASSDEGLGRYYGYTF
TRBV3-1/TRBV3-2	TRBJ2-5	once	-	TGTGCCAGCAGCCAAGAGTCGGCAGTCCAAGAGACCCAGTACTTC	CASSQESAVQETQYF
TRBV4-2	TRBJ2-1	-	TRBD2	TGTGCCAGCAGCCCGCTAGCGGGGGGGGTTTACAATGAGCAGTTCTTC	CASSPLAGGVYNEQFF
TRBV19	TRBJ1-5	-	TRBD1	TGTGCCAGTAGTAAGGGACAGGGGAAACCCAGCAATCAGCCCCAGCATTTT	CASSKGQGKPSNQPQHF
TRBV5-1	TRBJ1-4	-	-	TGCGCCAGCAGCTTGGGCTGGCAGGGCCGAACCTTACTCCCAACTAATGAAAAACTGTTTTTT	CASSLGWQGRTLLPTNEKLFF
TRBV10-3	TRBJ2-7	-	TRBD1	TGTGCCATCAGGTTGGACAGGGAGAACTACGAGCAGTACTTC	CAIRLDRENYEQYF
TRBV7-2	TRBJ2-5	-	TRBD2	TGTGCCAGCAGCTTTACTAGCGACCGCCGGGAGACCCAGTACTTC	CASSFTSDRRETQYF
TRBV27	TRBJ1-1	-	-	TGTGCCAGCAGTTTCAACATGAACACTGAAGCTTTCTTT	CASSFNMNTEAFF
TRBV20-1	TRBJ2-7	-	-	TGCAGTGCTAGTCCCTCCTACGAGCAGTACTTC	CSASPSYEQYF
TRBV28	TRBJ1-5	few	-	TGTGCCAGCAGTATCATGGGATATTATCAGCCCCAGCATTTT	CASSIMGYYQPQHF
TRBV6-2/TRBV6-3	TRBJ1-6	-	-	TGTGCCAGCAGCCCGGGACGGAATAATTCACCCCTCCACTTT	CASSPGRNNSPLHF
TRBV21-1	TRBJ2-7	-	-	TGTGCCAGCAGCGAAAGGGTCCCCGGGGCGACCTACGAGCAGTACTTC	CASSERVPGATYEQYF
TRBV2	TRBJ1-1	-	-	TGTGCCAGCAGTACACCCGGGAACACTGAAGCTTTCTTT	CASSTPGNTEAFF
TRBV5-1	TRBJ1-5	-	-	TGCGCCAGCAGCTTGGAGGGGTCGGGCAATCAGCCCCAGCATTTT	CASSLEGSGNQPQHF